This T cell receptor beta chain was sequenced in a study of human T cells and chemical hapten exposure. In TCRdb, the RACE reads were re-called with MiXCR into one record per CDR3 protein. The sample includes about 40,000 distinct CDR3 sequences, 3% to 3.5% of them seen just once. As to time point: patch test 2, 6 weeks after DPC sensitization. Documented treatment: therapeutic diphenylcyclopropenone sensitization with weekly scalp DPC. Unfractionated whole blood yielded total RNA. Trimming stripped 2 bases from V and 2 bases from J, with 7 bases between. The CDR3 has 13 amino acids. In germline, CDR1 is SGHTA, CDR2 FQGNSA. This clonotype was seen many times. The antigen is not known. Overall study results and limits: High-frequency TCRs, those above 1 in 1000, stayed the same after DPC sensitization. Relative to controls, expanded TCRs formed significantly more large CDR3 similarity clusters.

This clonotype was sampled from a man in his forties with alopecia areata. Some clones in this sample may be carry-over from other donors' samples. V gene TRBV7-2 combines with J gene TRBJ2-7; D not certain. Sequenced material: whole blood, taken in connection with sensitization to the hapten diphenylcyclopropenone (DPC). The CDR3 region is CASSLWLAYEQYF. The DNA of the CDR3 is TGTGCCAGCAGCTTATGGCTAGCCTACGAGCAGTACTTC.